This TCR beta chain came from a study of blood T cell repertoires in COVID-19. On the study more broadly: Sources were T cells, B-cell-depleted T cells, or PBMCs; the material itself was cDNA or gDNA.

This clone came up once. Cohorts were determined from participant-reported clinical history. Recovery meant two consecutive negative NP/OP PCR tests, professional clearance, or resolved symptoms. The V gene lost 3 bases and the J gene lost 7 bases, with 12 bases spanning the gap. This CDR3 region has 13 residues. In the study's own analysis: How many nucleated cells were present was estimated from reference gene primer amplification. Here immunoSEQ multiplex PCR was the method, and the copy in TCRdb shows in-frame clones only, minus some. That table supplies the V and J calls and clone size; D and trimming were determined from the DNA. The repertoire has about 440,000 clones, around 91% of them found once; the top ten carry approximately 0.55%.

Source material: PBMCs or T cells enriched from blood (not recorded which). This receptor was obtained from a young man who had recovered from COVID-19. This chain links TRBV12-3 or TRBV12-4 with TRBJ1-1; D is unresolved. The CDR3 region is CASSFRQDSEAFF. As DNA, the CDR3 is TGTGCCAGCAGTTTCCGACAAGATAGTGAAGCTTTCTTT.